Here is one TCR beta chain with its context. Its antigen is unknown. This entry is derived from a study of shared clonotypes between healthy human individuals. Overall study findings and caveats: On the whole, naive subsets had larger estimated richness than memory subsets had.

Profiling relied on immunoSEQ multiplex PCR, and the TCRdb table lists in-frame clones only, not all of them. The sample comprises some 2.3 million clones, 93% of which are singletons, and around 0.4% rests with the top ten. CDR3 length: 15 residues. V lost 5 bases and J lost 4; bases outside the gene matches: 8. Germline CDR1 MDHEN, CDR2 SYDVKM. This rearrangement joins TRBV28 to TRBJ1-5; 7 positions match TRBD1. This TCR was recovered from a man younger than 30 in good health. Some clones in this sample may be carry-over from other donors' samples. Source material: naive CD4+ T cells from PBMCs. Subset denoted: CD45RA+ positively selected. CDR3 in amino acids: CASSKRDRENQPQHF. As DNA, the CDR3 is TGTGCCAGCAGTAAACGCGACAGGGAAAATCAGCCCCAGCATTTT.